This T cell receptor (beta chain) was identified during a study of CD8 T cells in Susac syndrome. Random hexamers were used to reverse transcribe 0.5 to 1 ug of RNA. Each CDR3 protein gets one entry after TCRdb re-called the immunoSEQ multiplex PCR reads with MiXCR. In the table there are about 69,000 distinct CDR3 sequences, 85% to 95% of which are singletons. Trimming removed 1 base at V and 5 bases at J, with 21 bases between. This CDR3 contains 18 residues. Sequenced material: CD8+ T cells from PBMCs. This clonotype was obtained from a human donor in good health. The V gene is TRBV23-1, the J gene TRBJ2-1; D gene unclear. TRBV23-1 is assigned to the ORF class and has an uncertain function. The CDR3 is CASSQFPEPPLFDNEQFF. As DNA, the CDR3 is TGCGCCAGCAGTCAATTCCCGGAGCCCCCCCTTTTTGACAATGAGCAGTTCTTC.